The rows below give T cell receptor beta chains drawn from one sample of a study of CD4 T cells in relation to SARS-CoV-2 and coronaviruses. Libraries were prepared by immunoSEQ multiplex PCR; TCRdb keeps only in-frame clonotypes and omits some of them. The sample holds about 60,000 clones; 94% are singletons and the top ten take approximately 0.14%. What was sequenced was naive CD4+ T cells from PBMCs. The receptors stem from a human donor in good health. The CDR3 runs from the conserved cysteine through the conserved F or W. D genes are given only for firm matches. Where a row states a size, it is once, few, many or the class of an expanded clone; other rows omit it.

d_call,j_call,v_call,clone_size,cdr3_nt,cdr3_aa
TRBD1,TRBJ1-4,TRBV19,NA,TGTGCCAGTAGACACAGGGACAGGGTTGCTGAAAAACTGTTTTTT,CASRHRDRVAEKLFF
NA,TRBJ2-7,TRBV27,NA,TGTGCCAGCAGTTTTCGGCTGACTGGTGTACCCTACGAGCAGTACTTC,CASSFRLTGVPYEQYF
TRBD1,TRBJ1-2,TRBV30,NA,TGTGCCTCCAAATCGGCCTCTCAGAGACAGGGATACAATGGCTACACCTTC,CASKSASQRQGYNGYTF
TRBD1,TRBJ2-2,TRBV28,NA,TGTGCCAGCAGAAGACAGGGGTCGAACACCGGGGAGCTGTTTTTT,CASRRQGSNTGELFF
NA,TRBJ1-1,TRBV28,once,TGTGCCAGCAGTCGGCCGATTACTAAGACTGAAGCTTTCTTT,CASSRPITKTEAFF
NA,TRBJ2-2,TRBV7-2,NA,TGTGCCAGCAGCTTAGGTGTTGCGATCACCGGGGAGCTGTTTTTT,CASSLGVAITGELFF
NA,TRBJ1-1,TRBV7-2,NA,TGTGCCAGCAGCTTTAGGAGTGAAGCTTTCTTT,CASSFRSEAFF
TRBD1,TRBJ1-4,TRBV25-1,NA,TGTGCCAGCAGTGAATGGGGACAGGGTACACATCAAAAACTGTTTTTT,CASSEWGQGTHQKLFF
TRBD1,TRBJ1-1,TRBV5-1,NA,TGCGCCAGCAAAGCTATTACCGGGACAGGGGCTAACACTGAAGCTTTCTTT,CASKAITGTGANTEAFF
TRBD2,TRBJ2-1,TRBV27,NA,TGTGCCAGCAGTTTCCTAGCGGATAGCTCCTACAATGAGCAGTTCTTC,CASSFLADSSYNEQFF
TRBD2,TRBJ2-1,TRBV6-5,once,TGTGCCAGCAGTCGGGGACTAGCGGGGTCGGGCAAGCAGTTCTTC,CASSRGLAGSGKQFF
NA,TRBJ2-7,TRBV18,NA,TGTGCCAGCTCACCACCCCCGGGCGACTACGAGCAGTACTTC,CASSPPPGDYEQYF
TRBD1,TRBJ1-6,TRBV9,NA,TGTGCCAGCAGCGCTAGCATTGGACAGGGCCGACTCCAGAATTCACCCCTCCACTTT,CASSASIGQGRLQNSPLHF
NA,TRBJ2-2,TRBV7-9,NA,TGTGCCAGCAGCTTTCTGGACCCTGGGGACACCGGGGAGCTGTTTTTT,CASSFLDPGDTGELFF
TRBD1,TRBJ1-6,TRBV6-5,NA,TGTGCCAGCAGCCCCGGGACAGTCAATTCACCCCTCCACTTT,CASSPGTVNSPLHF
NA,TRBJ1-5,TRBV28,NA,TGTGCCAGCAGTCCCACCGGTCGGGGCAGCAATCAGCCCCAGCATTTT,CASSPTGRGSNQPQHF
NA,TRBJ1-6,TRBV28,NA,TGTGCCAGCAGTGCAGAGGCACCCCTCCACTTT,CASSAEAPLHF
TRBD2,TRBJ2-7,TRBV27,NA,TGTGCCAGCAGTTTACGGATAGCGGGGGCGAACTACGAGCAGTACTTC,CASSLRIAGANYEQYF
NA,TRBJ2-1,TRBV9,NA,TGTGCCAGCAGCCCCTTCTGGACCCAGAGGGTCAATGAGCAGTTCTTC,CASSPFWTQRVNEQFF
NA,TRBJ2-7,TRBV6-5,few,TGTGCCAGCAGTTACTCCCCGGTAAGGAACGAGCAGTACTTC,CASSYSPVRNEQYF
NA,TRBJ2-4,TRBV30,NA,TGTGCCTGGTTGAACCGTGCCAAAAACATTCAGTACTTC,CAWLNRAKNIQYF
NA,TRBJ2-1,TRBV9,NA,TGTGCCAGCAGCGTAGATGGAGGAGCTTACAATGAGCAGTTCTTC,CASSVDGGAYNEQFF
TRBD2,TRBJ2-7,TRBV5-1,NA,TGCGCCAGCAGCTTGGGTGGCGGGAGCTCCTACGAGCAGTACTTC,CASSLGGGSSYEQYF
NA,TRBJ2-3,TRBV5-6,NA,TGTGCCAGCAGCCCCCGGAGGGGTATAACAGATACGCAGTATTTT,CASSPRRGITDTQYF
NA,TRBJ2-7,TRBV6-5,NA,TGTGCCAGCAGTTCCACACTACGTGAGCAGTACTTC,CASSSTLREQYF
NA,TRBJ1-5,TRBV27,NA,TGTGCCAGCAGTTTATCGTGGTCTCAGCCCCAGCATTTT,CASSLSWSQPQHF
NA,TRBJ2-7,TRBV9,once,TGTGCCAGCAGCGCAGGGGCTCCAAACGAGCAGTACTTC,CASSAGAPNEQYF
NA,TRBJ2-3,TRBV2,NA,TGTGCCAGCAGTGAACGCCAGAGGGCGAGCACAGATACGCAGTATTTT,CASSERQRASTDTQYF
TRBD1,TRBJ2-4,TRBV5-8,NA,TGTGCCAGCAGCCTGGGACAGGGTGGTCTAGCCAAAAACATTCAGTACTTC,CASSLGQGGLAKNIQYF
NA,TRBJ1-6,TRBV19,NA,TGTGCCAGTAGTAACGACAGGACTCTCAACTTT,CASSNDRTLNF
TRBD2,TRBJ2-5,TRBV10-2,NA,TGCGCCAGCAGAAGACCGGGAGGCCAAGAGACCCAGTACTTC,CASRRPGGQETQYF
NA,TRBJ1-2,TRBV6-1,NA,TGTGCCAGCAGTGAATTAGGAGGGGCGGGCTACACCTTC,CASSELGGAGYTF
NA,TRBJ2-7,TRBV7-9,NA,TGTGCCAGCAGCTTAGTAGGCGAGAGCGAGCAGTACTTC,CASSLVGESEQYF
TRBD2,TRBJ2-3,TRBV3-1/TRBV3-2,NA,TGTGCCAGCAGCCAAGATCGAGGTAGCGGGAGGAGGGTTGGAGATACGCAGTATTTT,CASSQDRGSGRRVGDTQYF
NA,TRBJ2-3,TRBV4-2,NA,TGTGCCAGCAGCCAAGCGCTTTTCACAGATACGCAGTATTTT,CASSQALFTDTQYF
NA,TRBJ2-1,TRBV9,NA,TGTGCCAGCAGCGTAGAGGTCCAGGGGGGCTACGCCAGCTCCTACAATGAGCAGTTCTTC,CASSVEVQGGYASSYNEQFF
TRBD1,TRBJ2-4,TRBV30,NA,TGTGCCTGGAGGGACACAGGGGGGGCCAAAAACATTCAGTACTTC,CAWRDTGGAKNIQYF
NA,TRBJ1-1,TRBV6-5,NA,TGTGCCAGCAAAATTGGACAGCAGGCCCTTGCTTTCTTT,CASKIGQQALAFF
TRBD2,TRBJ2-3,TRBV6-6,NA,TGTGCCAGCAGTCCGCCGACTAGCGGGGGAGGGAGAGATACGCAGTATTTT,CASSPPTSGGGRDTQYF
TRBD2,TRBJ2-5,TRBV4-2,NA,TGTGCCAGCAGCCCCCAAATCACTAGCGGGAGTAAGACCCAGTACTTC,CASSPQITSGSKTQYF
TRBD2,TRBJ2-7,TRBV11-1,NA,TGTGCCAGTAGGGAGGCTAGCGGAGCCTACGAGCAGTACTTC,CASREASGAYEQYF
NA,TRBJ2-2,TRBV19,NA,TGTGCCAGTAACGACAGAACCGGGGAGCTGTTTTTT,CASNDRTGELFF
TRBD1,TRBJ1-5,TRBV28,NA,TGTGCCAGCATCAAGACAGGGGGCTGGGGAGGTCAGCCCCAGCATTTT,CASIKTGGWGGQPQHF